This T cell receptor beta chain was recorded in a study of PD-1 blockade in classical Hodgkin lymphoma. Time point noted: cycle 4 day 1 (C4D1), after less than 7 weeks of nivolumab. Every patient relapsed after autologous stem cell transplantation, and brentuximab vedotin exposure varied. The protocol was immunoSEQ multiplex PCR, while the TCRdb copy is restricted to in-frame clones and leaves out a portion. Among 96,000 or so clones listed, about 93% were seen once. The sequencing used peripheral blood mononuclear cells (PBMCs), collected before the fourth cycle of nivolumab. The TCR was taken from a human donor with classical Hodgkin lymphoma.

As DNA, the CDR3 is TGTGCCAGCAGCGTACAGACAGGGGGTACAGGAAACACCATATATTTT. It is translated as CASSVQTGGTGNTIYF. The chain has TRBV9 and TRBJ1-3, with TRBD1 identical over 9 bases. V dropped 1 base and J dropped 4; count of bases not matched to a gene: 6. Germline V gives CDR1 SGDLS, CDR2 YYNGEE. The CDR3 totals 16 residues.